Included here is one T cell receptor (beta chain) sequence, with context. V lost 5 bases and J lost 0, with 10 bases in between. This CDR3 has 15 amino acids. Germline lookup yields CDR1 MDHEN and CDR2 SYDVKM. The age range of participants was 18 to 89 years, with residence in under 30 US areas. The data were obtained in a study of blood T cell repertoires in COVID-19. At the level of the study: COVID-19 samples collected from the United States, Italy and Spain covered acute and convalescent phases.

Under the authors' procedure: Counts of nucleated cells, estimated from reference gene primer amplification, were obtained. The method was immunoSEQ multiplex PCR; TCRdb's version includes in-frame clones alone and lacks a portion of them. V, J and clone size reflect that table, while D and trimming were determined from the DNA. The sample has under 300,000 clones, approximately 90% seen once. The receptor was isolated from a human donor in a cohort exposed to, infected with or recovered from COVID-19 (not recorded which). The donor label of this sample is uncertain. The chain carries TRBV28 and TRBJ1-4; tentatively, D is TRBD1 (6 bases). Sequencing used PBMCs or T cells enriched from blood (not recorded which). CDR3 in DNA: TGTGCCAGCAGTCCGACAGGATCAACTAATGAAAAACTGTTTTTT. Its translation: CASSPTGSTNEKLFF.